A selection of T cell receptor beta chains follows, all from one sample in a study of blood T cell repertoires in COVID-19. TCRdb keeps only in-frame clones here, not all; method: immunoSEQ multiplex PCR. Of hundreds of thousands of clones listed, around 89% were seen once; the top ten hold 0.9% to 1.2%. Material: PBMCs or T cells enriched from blood (not recorded which). Source of these receptors: a man in his thirties or forties who had recovered from COVID-19. The CDR3 runs from the conserved cysteine through the conserved F or W. A D gene is named only where the DNA matches it firmly. Expanded clones get a size class; other rows say once, few or many, or leave the size out.

TRBJ1-1	12	.	few	TRBV29-1	CSVGGVTAEAFF	TGCAGCGTTGGGGGGGTTACGGCTGAAGCTTTCTTT
TRBJ1-3	16	TRBD1	.	TRBV19	CASSATGKGFGNTIYF	TGTGCCAGTAGTGCGACAGGGAAAGGGTTTGGAAACACCATATATTTT
TRBJ2-7	15	TRBD1	.	TRBV6-5	CASPGQGINSGEQYF	TGTGCCAGTCCGGGACAGGGCATTAACTCTGGCGAGCAGTACTTC
TRBJ1-6	16	TRBD1	.	TRBV30	CAWSVGRQGYNSPLHF	TGTGCCTGGAGTGTGGGGCGACAGGGCTATAATTCACCCCTCCACTTT
TRBJ2-7	15	.	.	TRBV4-1	CASSHRLADTYEQYF	TGCGCCAGCAGCCACAGGTTAGCGGATACCTACGAGCAGTACTTC
TRBJ2-7	16	TRBD1	.	TRBV2	CASIPGQGAGSYEQYF	TGTGCCAGCATCCCGGGACAGGGGGCCGGTTCCTACGAGCAGTACTTC
TRBJ1-1	15	.	.	TRBV3-1/TRBV3-2	CASSLNTGINTEAFF	TGTGCCAGCAGCCTCAATACCGGTATTAACACTGAAGCTTTCTTT
TRBJ2-3	14	TRBD2	.	TRBV6-5	CASKASGSPSTQYF	TGTGCCAGCAAAGCTAGCGGGAGCCCGTCAACGCAGTATTTT
TRBJ2-7	14	TRBD1	.	TRBV10-3	CAISGTGSSYEQYF	TGTGCCATCAGCGGGACAGGGAGCTCCTACGAGCAGTACTTC
TRBJ1-2	15	.	.	TRBV7-2	CASSTPGQARDGYTF	TGTGCCAGCAGCACTCCGGGACAAGCAAGGGATGGCTACACCTTC
TRBJ1-2	15	TRBD1	.	TRBV28	CASSSGGQGYYGYTF	TGTGCCAGCAGTTCCGGGGGACAGGGTTACTATGGCTACACCTTC
TRBJ2-2	15	.	.	TRBV7-2	CASSLRRVNTGELFF	TGTGCCAGCAGCTTACGACGGGTAAACACCGGGGAGCTGTTTTTT
TRBJ1-3	13	.	.	TRBV2	CASRTDSGNTIYF	TGTGCCAGCCGGACAGACTCTGGAAACACCATATATTTT
TRBJ1-2	13	TRBD1	few	TRBV10-3	CASHRGLNYGYTF	TGTGCCTCCCACAGGGGGCTTAACTATGGCTACACCTTC
TRBJ2-1	15	.	.	TRBV11-3	CASSLFGASANEQFF	TGTGCCAGCAGCTTATTTGGGGCTAGCGCTAATGAGCAGTTCTTC
TRBJ1-1	13	TRBD1	.	TRBV24-1	CATSDSPGQGAFF	TGTGCCACCAGTGATTCCCCGGGACAGGGAGCTTTCTTT
TRBJ1-2	13	.	.	TRBV3-1/TRBV3-2	CASTPGVEGGYTF	TGTGCCAGCACCCCAGGGGTCGAGGGTGGCTACACCTTC
TRBJ2-7	16	TRBD2	.	TRBV3-1/TRBV3-2	CASSQVNQRESHEQYF	TGTGCCAGCAGCCAAGTTAATCAGCGGGAGTCCCACGAGCAGTACTTC
TRBJ1-3	15	.	.	TRBV5-6	CASSFTGGTRNTIYF	TGTGCCAGCAGCTTTACCGGGGGAACTAGAAACACCATATATTTT
TRBJ2-5	14	TRBD1	.	TRBV5-6	CASSTGQGVETQYF	TGTGCCAGCAGCACCGGACAGGGTGTCGAGACCCAGTACTTC
TRBJ2-7	15	TRBD2	.	TRBV10-3	CAISLAGGGSYEQYF	TGTGCCATCAGTCTAGCGGGTGGGGGGTCCTACGAGCAGTACTTC
TRBJ2-1	12	.	.	TRBV5-1	CASSLLDYEQFF	TGCGCCAGCAGCTTGCTAGACTATGAGCAGTTCTTC
TRBJ1-2	15	.	.	TRBV5-4	CASSSWGNQQEGYTF	TGTGCCAGCAGCTCTTGGGGTAACCAACAGGAGGGCTACACCTTC
TRBJ2-2	13	TRBD2	.	TRBV27	CASTAGAGGELFF	TGTGCCAGCACGGCGGGAGCCGGCGGGGAGCTGTTTTTT
TRBJ2-7	16	.	.	TRBV6-5	CASSYSGGRTSYEQYF	TGTGCCAGCAGTTACTCGGGGGGACGAACTTCCTACGAGCAGTACTTC
TRBJ2-7	15	TRBD1	once	TRBV3-1/TRBV3-2	CASSQAGTGPYEQYF	TGTGCCAGCAGCCAAGCCGGGACAGGGCCTTACGAGCAGTACTTC
TRBJ1-2	15	.	.	TRBV27	CASSLSSRGWGGYTF	TGTGCCAGCAGTTTATCGAGCCGGGGGTGGGGAGGCTACACCTTC
TRBJ2-7	17	TRBD2	.	TRBV5-1	CASSSGLAGHSSYEQYF	TGCGCCAGCAGCTCCGGGCTAGCGGGACATAGCTCCTACGAGCAGTACTTC
TRBJ1-4	15	.	few	TRBV19	CASSATGGAVEKLFF	TGTGCCAGTAGTGCCACTGGAGGGGCAGTGGAAAAACTGTTTTTT
TRBJ2-1	16	.	.	TRBV21-1	CASSKVVGQGSNEQFF	.
TRBJ1-2	15	TRBD1	.	TRBV6-5	CASSEGQGVYYGYTF	TGTGCCAGCAGCGAGGGACAGGGCGTTTACTATGGCTACACCTTC
TRBJ1-1	13	.	.	TRBV13	CASTGGANTEAFF	TGTGCCTCGACGGGGGGTGCGAACACTGAAGCTTTCTTT
TRBJ2-1	16	.	.	TRBV21-1	CASSTRGRLSYNEQFF	TGTGCCAGCAGCACCAGGGGGCGACTTAGCTACAATGAGCAGTTCTTC
TRBJ2-7	13	.	.	TRBV3-1/TRBV3-2	CASSRRNDYEQYF	TGTGCCAGCAGCCGCAGAAACGACTACGAGCAGTACTTC
TRBJ2-1	14	TRBD1	.	TRBV4-1	CASSQVTGDGEQFF	TGCGCCAGCAGCCAAGTTACAGGGGACGGTGAGCAGTTCTTC
TRBJ1-4	15	.	.	TRBV5-1	CASSLNPATNEKLFF	TGCGCCAGCAGCTTAAACCCAGCAACTAATGAAAAACTGTTTTTT
TRBJ1-1	14	.	once	TRBV4-1	CASSQVDSWGEAFF	TGCGCCAGCAGCCAAGTGGACAGCTGGGGTGAAGCTTTCTTT
TRBJ1-2	17	TRBD1	once	TRBV28	CASRTGTGVYSNYGYTF	TGTGCCAGCCGGACCGGGACAGGGGTTTATTCTAACTATGGCTACACCTTC
TRBJ2-7	19	TRBD2	once	TRBV7-9	CASSRTNLAGGPTSYEQYF	TGTGCCAGCAGCCGTACTAACCTAGCGGGAGGCCCCACGTCCTACGAGCAGTACTTC
TRBJ1-4	13	TRBD1	.	TRBV29-1	CSGKDRGNEKLFF	TGCAGCGGCAAGGACAGGGGAAATGAAAAACTGTTTTTT
TRBJ2-2	13	.	.	TRBV12-5	CASGTGNTGELFF	TGTGCTAGTGGGACAGGGAACACCGGGGAGCTGTTTTTT